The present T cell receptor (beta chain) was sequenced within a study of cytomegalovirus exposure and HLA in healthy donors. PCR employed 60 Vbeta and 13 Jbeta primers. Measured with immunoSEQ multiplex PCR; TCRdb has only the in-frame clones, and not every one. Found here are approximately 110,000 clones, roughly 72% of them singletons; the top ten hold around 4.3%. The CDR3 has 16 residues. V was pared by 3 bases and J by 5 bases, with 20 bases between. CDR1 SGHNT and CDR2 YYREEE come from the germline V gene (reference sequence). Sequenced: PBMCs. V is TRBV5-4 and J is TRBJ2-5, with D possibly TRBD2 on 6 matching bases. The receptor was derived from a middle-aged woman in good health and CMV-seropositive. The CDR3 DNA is TGTGCCAGCAGCTCTGCCGGAACCACTGGAGGGGAGACCCAGTACTTC. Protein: CASSSAGTTGGETQYF.